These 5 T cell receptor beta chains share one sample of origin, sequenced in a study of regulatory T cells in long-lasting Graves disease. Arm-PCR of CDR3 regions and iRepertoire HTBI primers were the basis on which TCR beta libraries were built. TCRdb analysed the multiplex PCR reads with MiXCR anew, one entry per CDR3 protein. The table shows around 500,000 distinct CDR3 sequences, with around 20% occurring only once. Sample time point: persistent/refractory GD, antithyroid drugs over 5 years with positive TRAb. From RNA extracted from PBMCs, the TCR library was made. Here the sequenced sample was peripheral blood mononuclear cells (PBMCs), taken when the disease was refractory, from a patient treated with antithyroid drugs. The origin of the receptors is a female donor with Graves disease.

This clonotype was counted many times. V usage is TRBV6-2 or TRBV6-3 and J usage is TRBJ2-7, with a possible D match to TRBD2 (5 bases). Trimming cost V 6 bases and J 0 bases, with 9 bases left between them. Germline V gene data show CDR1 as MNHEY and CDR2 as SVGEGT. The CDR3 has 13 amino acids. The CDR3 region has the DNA TGTGCCAGCAGGGACTGGGCCTCCTACGAGCAGTACTTC. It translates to CASRDWASYEQYF.

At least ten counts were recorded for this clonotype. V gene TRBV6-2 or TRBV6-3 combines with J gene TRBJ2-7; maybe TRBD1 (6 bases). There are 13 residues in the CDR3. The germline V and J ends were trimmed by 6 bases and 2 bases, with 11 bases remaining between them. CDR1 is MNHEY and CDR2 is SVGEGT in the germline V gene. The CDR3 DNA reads TGTGCCAGCAGCAGGACAGCAGCCTACGAGCAGTACTTC. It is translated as CASSRTAAYEQYF.

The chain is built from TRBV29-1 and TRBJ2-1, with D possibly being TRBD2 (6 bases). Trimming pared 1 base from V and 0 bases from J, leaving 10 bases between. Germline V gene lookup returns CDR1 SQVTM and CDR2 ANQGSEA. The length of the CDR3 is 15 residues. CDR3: CSVEAGTSSYNEQFF. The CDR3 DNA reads TGCAGCGTTGAAGCCGGGACTTCCTCCTACAATGAGCAGTTCTTC.

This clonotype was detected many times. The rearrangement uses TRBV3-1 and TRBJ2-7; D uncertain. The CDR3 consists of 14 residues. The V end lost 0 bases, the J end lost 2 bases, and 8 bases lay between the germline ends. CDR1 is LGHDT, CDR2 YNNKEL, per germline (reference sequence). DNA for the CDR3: TGTGCCAGCAGCCAAGAGGCACAAGCCTACGAGCAGTACTTC. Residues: CASSQEAQAYEQYF.

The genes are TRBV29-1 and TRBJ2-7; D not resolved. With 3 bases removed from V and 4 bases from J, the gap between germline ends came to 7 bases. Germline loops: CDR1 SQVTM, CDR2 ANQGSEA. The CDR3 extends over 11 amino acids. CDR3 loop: CSVETRYEQYF. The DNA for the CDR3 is TGCAGCGTTGAGACCAGATACGAGCAGTACTTC.